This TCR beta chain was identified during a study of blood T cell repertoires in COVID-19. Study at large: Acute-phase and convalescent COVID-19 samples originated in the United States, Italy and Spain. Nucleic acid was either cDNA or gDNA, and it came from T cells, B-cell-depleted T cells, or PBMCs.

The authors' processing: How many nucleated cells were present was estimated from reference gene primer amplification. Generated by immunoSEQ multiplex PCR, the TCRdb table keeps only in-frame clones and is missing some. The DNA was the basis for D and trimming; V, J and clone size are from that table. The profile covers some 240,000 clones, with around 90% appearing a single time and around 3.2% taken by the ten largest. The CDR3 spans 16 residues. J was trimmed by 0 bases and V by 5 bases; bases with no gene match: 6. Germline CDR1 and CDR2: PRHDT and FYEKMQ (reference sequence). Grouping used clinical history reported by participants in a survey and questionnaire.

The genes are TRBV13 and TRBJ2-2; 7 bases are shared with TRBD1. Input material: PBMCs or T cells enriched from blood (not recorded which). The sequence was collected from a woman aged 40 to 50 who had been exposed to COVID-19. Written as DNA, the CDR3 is TGTGCCAGCAGCGCCCGCCAGGGGGCGAACACCGGGGAGCTGTTTTTT. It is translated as CASSARQGANTGELFF.